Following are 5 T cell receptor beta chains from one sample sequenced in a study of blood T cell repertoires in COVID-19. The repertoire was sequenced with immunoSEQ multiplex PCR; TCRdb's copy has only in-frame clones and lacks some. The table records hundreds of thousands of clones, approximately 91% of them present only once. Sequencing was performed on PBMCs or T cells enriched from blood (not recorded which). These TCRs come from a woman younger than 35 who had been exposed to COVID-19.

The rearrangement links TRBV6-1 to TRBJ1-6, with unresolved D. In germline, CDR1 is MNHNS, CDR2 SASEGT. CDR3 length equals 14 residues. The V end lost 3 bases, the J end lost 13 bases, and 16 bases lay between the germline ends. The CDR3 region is CASSEVPTLGPLHF. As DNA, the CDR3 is TGTGCCAGCAGTGAGGTTCCGACTCTCGGGCCCCTCCACTTT.

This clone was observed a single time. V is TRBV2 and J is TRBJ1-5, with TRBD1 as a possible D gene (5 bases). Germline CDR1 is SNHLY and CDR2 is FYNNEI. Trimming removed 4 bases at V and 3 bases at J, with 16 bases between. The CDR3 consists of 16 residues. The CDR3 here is CASSGQSGRANQPQHF. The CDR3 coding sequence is TGTGCCAGCAGTGGACAGTCAGGGAGGGCCAATCAGCCCCAGCATTTT. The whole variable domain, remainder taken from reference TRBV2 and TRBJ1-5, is EPEVTQTPSHQVTQMGQEVILRCVPISNHLYFYWYRQILGQKVEFLVSFYNNEISEKSEIFDDQFSVERPDGSNFTLKIRSTKLEDSAMYFCASSGQSGRANQPQHFGDGTRLSIL.

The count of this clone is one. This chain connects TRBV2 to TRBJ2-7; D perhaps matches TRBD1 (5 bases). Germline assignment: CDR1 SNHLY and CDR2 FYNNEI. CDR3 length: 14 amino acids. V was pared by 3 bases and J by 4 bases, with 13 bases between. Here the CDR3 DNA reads TGTGCCAGCAGTGATTTTTTCAGGGAATACGAGCAGTACTTC. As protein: CASSDFFREYEQYF.

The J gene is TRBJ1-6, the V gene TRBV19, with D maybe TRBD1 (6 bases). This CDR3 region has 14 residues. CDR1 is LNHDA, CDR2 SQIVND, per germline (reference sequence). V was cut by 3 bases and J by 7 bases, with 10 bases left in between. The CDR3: CASSIGTGNSPLHF. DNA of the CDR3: TGTGCCAGTAGTATCGGAACAGGGAATTCACCCCTCCACTTT.

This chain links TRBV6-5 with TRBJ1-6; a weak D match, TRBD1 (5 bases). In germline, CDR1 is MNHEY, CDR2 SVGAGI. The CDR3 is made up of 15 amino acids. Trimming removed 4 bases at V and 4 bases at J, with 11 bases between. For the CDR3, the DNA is TGTGCCAGCAGTTCCAATGACAGATATAATTCACCCCTCCACTTT. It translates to CASSSNDRYNSPLHF.